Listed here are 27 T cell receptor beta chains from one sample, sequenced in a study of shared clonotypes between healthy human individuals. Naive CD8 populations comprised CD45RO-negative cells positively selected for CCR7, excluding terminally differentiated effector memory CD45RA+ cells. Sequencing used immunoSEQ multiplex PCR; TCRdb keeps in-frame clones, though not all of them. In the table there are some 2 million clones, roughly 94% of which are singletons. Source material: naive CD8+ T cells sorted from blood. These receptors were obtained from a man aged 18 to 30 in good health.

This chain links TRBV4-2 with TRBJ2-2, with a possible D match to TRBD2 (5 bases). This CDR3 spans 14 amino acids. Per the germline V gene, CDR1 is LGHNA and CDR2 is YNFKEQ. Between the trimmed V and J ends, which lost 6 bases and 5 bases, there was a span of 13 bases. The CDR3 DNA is TGTGCCAGCAGGGACTCCGAAGGTACCGGGGAGCTGTTTTTT. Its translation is CASRDSEGTGELFF.

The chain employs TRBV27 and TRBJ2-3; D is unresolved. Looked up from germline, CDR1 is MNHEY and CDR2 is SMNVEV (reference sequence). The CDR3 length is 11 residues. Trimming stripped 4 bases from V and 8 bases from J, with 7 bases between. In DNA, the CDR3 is TGTGCCAGCAGTTCCCCCCCTACGCAGTATTTT. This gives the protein CASSSPPTQYF.

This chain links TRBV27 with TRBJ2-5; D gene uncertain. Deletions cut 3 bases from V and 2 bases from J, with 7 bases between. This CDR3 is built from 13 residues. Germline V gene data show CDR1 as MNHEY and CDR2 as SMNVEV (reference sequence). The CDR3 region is CASSFVSQETQYF. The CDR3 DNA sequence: TGTGCCAGCAGTTTTGTCAGTCAAGAGACCCAGTACTTC.

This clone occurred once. In DNA, the CDR3 is TGTGCCAGCAGCCTTTTTAGCACAGATACGCAGTATTTT. It translates to CASSLFSTDTQYF. The chain carries TRBV14 and TRBJ2-3; D is unclear. The V and J ends lost 4 bases and 0 bases respectively, with 5 bases between them. The CDR3 runs to 13 residues. The V gene's germline CDR1 is SGHDN and CDR2 FVKESK.

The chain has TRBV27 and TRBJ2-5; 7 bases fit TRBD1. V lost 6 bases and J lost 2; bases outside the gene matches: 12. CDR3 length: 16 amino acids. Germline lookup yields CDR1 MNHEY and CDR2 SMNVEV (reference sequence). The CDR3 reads CASRLQGFSNQETQYF. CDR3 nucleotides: TGTGCCAGCAGGTTACAGGGGTTCTCAAATCAAGAGACCCAGTACTTC.

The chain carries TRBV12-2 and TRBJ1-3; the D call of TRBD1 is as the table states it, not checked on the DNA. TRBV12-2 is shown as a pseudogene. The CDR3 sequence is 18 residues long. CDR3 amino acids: CASRFEGAPRVFGNTIYF. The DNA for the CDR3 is TGTGCAAGTCGCTTTGAGGGGGCGCCCCGGGTGTTCGGAAACACCATATATTTT.

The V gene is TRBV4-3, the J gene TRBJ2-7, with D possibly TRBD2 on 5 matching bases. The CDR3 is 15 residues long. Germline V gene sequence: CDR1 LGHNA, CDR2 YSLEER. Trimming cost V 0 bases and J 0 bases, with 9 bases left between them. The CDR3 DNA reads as TGCGCCAGCAGCCAAGAAGCGGTTTCCTCCTACGAGCAGTACTTC. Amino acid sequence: CASSQEAVSSYEQYF.

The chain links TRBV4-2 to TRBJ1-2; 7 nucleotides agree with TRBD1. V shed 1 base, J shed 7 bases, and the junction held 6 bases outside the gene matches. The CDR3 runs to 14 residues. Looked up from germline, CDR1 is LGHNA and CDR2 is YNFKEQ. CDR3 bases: TGTGCCAGCAGCCAAGCTGGACAGGCAGGTGGCTACACCTTC. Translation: CASSQAGQAGGYTF.

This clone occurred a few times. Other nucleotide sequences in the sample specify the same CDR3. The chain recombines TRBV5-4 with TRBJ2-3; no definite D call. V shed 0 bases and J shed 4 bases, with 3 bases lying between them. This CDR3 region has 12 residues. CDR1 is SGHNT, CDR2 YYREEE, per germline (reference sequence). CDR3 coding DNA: TGTGCCAGCAGCTTGGCCCCAGATACGCAGTATTTT. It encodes CASSLAPDTQYF. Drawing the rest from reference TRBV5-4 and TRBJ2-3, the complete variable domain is ETGVTQSPTHLIKTRGQQVTLRCSSQSGHNTVSWYQQALGQGPQFIFQYYREEENGRGNFPPRFSGLQFPNYSSELNVNALELDDSALYLCASSLAPDTQYFGPGTRLTVL.

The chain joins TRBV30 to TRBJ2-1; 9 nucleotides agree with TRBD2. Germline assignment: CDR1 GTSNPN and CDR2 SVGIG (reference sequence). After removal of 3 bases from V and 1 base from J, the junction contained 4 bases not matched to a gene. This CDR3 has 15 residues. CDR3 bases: TGTGCCTGGAGCTTCCTAGCGGGGTCCTACAATGAGCAGTTCTTC. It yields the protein CAWSFLAGSYNEQFF.

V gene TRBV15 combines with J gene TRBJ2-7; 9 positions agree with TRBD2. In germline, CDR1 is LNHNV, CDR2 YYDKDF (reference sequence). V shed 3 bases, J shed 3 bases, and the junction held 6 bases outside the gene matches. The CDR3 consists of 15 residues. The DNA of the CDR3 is TGTGCCACCAGCAGGTCAAGGACTAGCGACTACGAGCAGTACTTC. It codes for CATSRSRTSDYEQYF.

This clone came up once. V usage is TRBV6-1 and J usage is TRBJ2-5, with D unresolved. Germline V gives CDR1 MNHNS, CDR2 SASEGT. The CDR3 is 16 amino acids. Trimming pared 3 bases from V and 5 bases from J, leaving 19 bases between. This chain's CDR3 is CASSDPDVLLRETQYF. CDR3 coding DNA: TGTGCCAGCAGTGATCCGGACGTTCTACTAAGGGAGACCCAGTACTTC.

This chain's CDR3 is CASSWDPDYGYTF. The CDR3 coding sequence is TGTGCCAGCAGCTGGGACCCGGACTATGGCTACACCTTC. This rearrangement joins TRBV5-6 to TRBJ1-2, with D possibly matching TRBD1 (5 bases). V lost 3 bases, J lost 3 bases, and 9 bases lay in between. The CDR3 runs to 13 residues. Germline CDR1 reads SGHDT; CDR2 reads YYEEEE. Supplemented by reference TRBV5-6 and TRBJ1-2, the full variable domain reads DAGVTQSPTHLIKTRGQQVTLRCSPKSGHDTVSWYQQALGQGPQFIFQYYEEEERQRGNFPDRFSGHQFPNYSSELNVNALLLGDSALYLCASSWDPDYGYTFGSGTRLTVV.

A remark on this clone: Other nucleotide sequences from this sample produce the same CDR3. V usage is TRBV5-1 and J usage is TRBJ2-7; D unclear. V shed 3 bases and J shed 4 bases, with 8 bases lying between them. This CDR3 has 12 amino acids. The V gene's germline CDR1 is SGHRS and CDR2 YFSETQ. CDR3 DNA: TGCGCCAGCAGCTCGAACTCTTACGAGCAGTACTTC. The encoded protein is CASSSNSYEQYF.

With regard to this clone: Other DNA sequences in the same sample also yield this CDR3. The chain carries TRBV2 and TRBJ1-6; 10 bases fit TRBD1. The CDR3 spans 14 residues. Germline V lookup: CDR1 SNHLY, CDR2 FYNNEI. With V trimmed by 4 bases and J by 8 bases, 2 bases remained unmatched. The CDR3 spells CASSVGQGYSPLHF. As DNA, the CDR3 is TGTGCCAGCAGTGTGGGACAGGGGTATTCACCCCTCCACTTT.

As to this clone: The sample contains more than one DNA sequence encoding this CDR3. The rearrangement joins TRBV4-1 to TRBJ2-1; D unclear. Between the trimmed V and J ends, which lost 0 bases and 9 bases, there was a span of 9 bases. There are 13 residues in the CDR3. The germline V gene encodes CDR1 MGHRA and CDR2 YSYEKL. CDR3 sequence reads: CASSQEGPGEQFF. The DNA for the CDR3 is TGCGCCAGCAGCCAAGAAGGCCCGGGTGAGCAGTTCTTC.

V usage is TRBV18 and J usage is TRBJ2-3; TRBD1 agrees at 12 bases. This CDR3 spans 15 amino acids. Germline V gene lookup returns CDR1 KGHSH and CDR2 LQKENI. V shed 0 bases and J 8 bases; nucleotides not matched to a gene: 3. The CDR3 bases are TGTGCCAGCTCACCACCGGGACAGGGGGCAGCTACGCAGTATTTT. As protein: CASSPPGQGAATQYF.

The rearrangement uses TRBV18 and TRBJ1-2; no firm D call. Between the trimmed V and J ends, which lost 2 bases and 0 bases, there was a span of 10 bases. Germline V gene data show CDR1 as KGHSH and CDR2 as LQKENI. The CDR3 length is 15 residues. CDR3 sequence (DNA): TGTGCCAGCTCACCATCAGGCGAAACTAACTATGGCTACACCTTC. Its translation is CASSPSGETNYGYTF.

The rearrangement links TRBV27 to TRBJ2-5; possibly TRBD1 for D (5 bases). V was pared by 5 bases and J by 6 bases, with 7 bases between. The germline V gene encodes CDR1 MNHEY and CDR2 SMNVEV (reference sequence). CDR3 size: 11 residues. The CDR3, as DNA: TGTGCCAGCAGTAGGGGAAAGACCCAGTACTTC. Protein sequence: CASSRGKTQYF.

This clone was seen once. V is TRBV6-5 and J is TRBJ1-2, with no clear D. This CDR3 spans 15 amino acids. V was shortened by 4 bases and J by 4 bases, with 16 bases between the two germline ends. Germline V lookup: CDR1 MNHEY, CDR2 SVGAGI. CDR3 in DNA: TGTGCCAGCAGTTCAGGATTCGGCTCGGGCTATGGCTACACCTTC. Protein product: CASSSGFGSGYGYTF.

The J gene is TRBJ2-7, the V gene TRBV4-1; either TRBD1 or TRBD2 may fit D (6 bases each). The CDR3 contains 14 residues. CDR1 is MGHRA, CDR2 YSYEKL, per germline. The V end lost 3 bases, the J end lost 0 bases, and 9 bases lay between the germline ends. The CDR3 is CASSQPGASYEQYF. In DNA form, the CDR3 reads TGCGCCAGCAGCCAGCCGGGGGCCTCCTACGAGCAGTACTTC.

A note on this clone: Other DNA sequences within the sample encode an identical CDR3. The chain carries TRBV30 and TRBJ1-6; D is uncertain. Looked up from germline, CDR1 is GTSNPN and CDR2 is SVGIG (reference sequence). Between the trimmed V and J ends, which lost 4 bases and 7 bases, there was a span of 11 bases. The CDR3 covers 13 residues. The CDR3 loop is CAWNPLGNSPLHF. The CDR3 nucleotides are TGTGCCTGGAACCCTCTCGGGAATTCACCCCTCCACTTT. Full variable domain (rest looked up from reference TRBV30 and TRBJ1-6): SQTIHQWPATLVQPVGSPLSLECTVEGTSNPNLYWYRQAAGRGLQLLFYSVGIGQISSEVPQNLSASRPQDRQFILSSKKLLLSDSGFYLCAWNPLGNSPLHFGNGTRLTVT.

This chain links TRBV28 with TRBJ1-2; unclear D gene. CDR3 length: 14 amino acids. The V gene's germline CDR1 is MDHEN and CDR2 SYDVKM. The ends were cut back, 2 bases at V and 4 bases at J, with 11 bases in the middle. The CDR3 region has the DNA TGTGCCAGCAGTTTACCACAGAGTATCTATGGCTACACCTTC. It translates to CASSLPQSIYGYTF.

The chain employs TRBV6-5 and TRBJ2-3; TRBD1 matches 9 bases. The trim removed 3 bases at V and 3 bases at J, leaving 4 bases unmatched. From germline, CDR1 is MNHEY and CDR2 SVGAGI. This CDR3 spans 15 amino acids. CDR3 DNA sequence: TGTGCCAGCAGTTATACAGGGGGCGCGACAGATACGCAGTATTTT. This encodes CASSYTGGATDTQYF.

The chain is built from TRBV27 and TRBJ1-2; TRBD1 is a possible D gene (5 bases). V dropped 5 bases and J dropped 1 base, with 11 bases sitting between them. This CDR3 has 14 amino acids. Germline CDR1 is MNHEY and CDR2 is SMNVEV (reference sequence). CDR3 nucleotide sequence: TGTGCCAGCAGTGACAGACTTTTTAACTATGGCTACACCTTC. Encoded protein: CASSDRLFNYGYTF.

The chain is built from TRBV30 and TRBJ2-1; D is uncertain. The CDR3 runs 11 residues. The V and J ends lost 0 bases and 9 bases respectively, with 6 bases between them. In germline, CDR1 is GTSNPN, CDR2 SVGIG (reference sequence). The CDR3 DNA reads TGTGCCTGGAGTGTTACCTTTGAGCAGTTCTTC. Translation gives CAWSVTFEQFF.

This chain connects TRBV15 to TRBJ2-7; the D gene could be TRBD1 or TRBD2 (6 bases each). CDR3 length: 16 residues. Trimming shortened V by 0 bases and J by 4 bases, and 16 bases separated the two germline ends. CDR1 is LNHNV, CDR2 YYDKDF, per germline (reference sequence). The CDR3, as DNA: TGTGCCACCAGCAGAGAAGGTATTGAGGGGGGTTACGAGCAGTACTTC. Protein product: CATSREGIEGGYEQYF.